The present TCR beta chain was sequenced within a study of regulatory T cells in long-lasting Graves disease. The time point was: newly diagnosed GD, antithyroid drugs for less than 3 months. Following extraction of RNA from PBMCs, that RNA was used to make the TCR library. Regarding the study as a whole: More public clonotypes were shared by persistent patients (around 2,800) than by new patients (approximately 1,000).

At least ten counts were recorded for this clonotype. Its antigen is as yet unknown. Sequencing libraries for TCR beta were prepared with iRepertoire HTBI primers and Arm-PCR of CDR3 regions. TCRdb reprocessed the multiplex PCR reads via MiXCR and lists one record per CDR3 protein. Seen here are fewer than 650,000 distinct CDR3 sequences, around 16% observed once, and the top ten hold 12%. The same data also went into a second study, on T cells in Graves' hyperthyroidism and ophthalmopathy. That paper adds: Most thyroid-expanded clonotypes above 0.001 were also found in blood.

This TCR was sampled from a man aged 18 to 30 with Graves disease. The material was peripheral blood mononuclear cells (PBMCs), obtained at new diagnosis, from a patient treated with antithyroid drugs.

CDR3 region: CASSLASGSSYEQYF. CDR3 nucleotides: TGTGCCAGCAGCTTAGCTAGCGGGAGTTCGTACGAGCAGTACTTC. This sequence joins TRBV7-8 and TRBJ2-7, with 9 bases that match TRBD2. Germline V gene lookup returns CDR1 SGHVS and CDR2 FQNEAQ. This CDR3 spans 15 amino acids. Trimming at V came to 0 bases and at J to 4 bases, leaving 4 bases not matched to a gene.